This TCR beta chain was obtained from a study of early T cells in non-severe SARS-CoV-2 infection (dated by TCRdb to about 2021). Looking at the study overall: Bulk RNA from unsorted whole blood was used for TCR sequencing, so alpha and beta chains could not be paired.

The study was a case-control design nested within a healthcare worker cohort in London, UK, with weekly nasopharyngeal swab PCR tests and blood sampling. Healthcare workers were recruited between 23 and 31 March 2020, during the week of the UK lockdown, and were followed weekly for up to roughly 16 weeks. The library was generated by 5' RACE. The run used a NextSeq 500. In the TCR library protocol, unique molecular identifiers were attached to individual cDNA molecules to correct for PCR bias and sequencing error. TCR alpha and beta chains were both sequenced, and the abundances of alpha and beta sequences in each sample were closely correlated with each other. Per the authors' processing: Decombinator V4 was used to perform V gene, J gene and CDR3 annotation of TCR sequences. Expanded TCRs were defined as changing significantly between any two time points under a Poisson model with p below 0.0001. TCR abundances were normalised to the total number of TCRs sequenced per sample and expressed as counts per million. TRAV1-2 paired with TRAJ12, TRAJ20 or TRAJ33 defined MAIT TCRs, while TRAV10 paired with TRAJ18 defined iNKT TCRs. VDJdb, accessed 1 November 2021, was searched for CMV, EBV and SARS-CoV-2 annotated TCRs, excluding TCRs annotated for multiple antigens. TCRdb reanalyzed the raw reads on its own, using fastp at Q25 for trimming and MiXCR for clone calling, and kept in-frame beta chains. Rows merge per CDR3 protein into single entries with the most common DNA and genes. None of the V and J calls come from the authors' own analysis; TCRdb made them. For this sample there are more than 40,000 distinct CDR3 sequences; roughly 4.2% appear just once. The top ten clonotypes cover just over 3% of the sample.

The paper's findings and limits, for the study overall: VDJdb matching was skewed toward anti-spike CD8 responses, so virus-specific expansions were likely underestimated and private and CD4 specificities were missed.

According to the germline V gene, CDR1 reads MGHRA and CDR2 reads YSYEKL. V is reduced by 4 bases and J by 7 bases, leaving a spacing of 14 bases between them. Inclusive of the bounding cysteine and phenylalanine, the CDR3 is 13 residues long. Only the CDR3 DNA is retained, 39 bases long and in frame from the first base. This clonotype has ten or more counts. This clone's antigen is unknown. One base away there is no much larger clone; base qualities are not given. The source of this sequence is an adult who was a healthcare worker with PCR-confirmed SARS-CoV-2 infection or an uninfected control (not recorded which). This receptor chain uses TRBV4-1 and TRBJ2-7, with the D call perhaps TRBD1 or TRBD2, each one matching 6 bases. The sequencing sample was made of whole blood. The CDR3 corresponds to CASSLEGGGEQYF. The sequence in DNA is TGCGCCAGCAGCCTCGAGGGGGGAGGAGAGCAGTACTTC.